One and the same sample provided the 11 T cell receptor beta chains below, sequenced in a study of blood T cell repertoires in COVID-19. Assay used: immunoSEQ multiplex PCR; TCRdb lists only in-frame clones, some missing. The sample holds approximately 150,000 clones, about 85% seen once. The sample comprised peripheral blood. Source of these receptors: a middle-aged man with acute or convalescent COVID-19.

This clone was seen a handful of times. V is TRBV27 and J is TRBJ2-7; no reliable D call. The germline V gene has CDR1 MNHEY and CDR2 SMNVEV (reference sequence). Trimming took off 0 bases at V and 2 bases at J, with 8 bases between the two ends. This CDR3 spans 14 amino acids. The CDR3 loop is CASSLSGPTYEQYF. In DNA, the CDR3 is TGTGCCAGCAGTTTATCCGGTCCCACCTACGAGCAGTACTTC.

This clone was seen only a few times. The CDR3 sequence: CASSIRPGFEKLFF. The CDR3 region has the DNA TGTGCCAGCAGCATCAGGCCTGGCTTTGAAAAACTGTTTTTT. The chain has TRBV21-1 and TRBJ1-4; the D call of TRBD1 is as the table states it, not checked on the DNA. TRBV21-1 is noted as a pseudogene. This CDR3 is 14 amino acids long.

V gene TRBV15 combines with J gene TRBJ2-3; 7 bases line up with TRBD1. Germline V gene sequence: CDR1 LNHNV, CDR2 YYDKDF (reference sequence). CDR3 size: 14 residues. V shed 5 bases, J shed 6 bases, and the junction held 8 bases outside the gene matches. Written as DNA, the CDR3 is TGTGCCACCAGCTTAAGGGGGCCCGCGGATACGCAGTATTTT. Protein product: CATSLRGPADTQYF.

The chain joins TRBV9 to TRBJ1-2, with D unclear. This CDR3 contains 13 residues. The ends were cut back, 1 base at V and 7 bases at J, with 11 bases in the middle. Germline V gene sequence: CDR1 SGDLS, CDR2 YYNGEE. The CDR3 reads CASSVHDWSGYTF. CDR3 DNA sequence: TGTGCCAGCAGCGTACACGATTGGAGTGGCTACACCTTC. Drawing the rest from reference TRBV9 and TRBJ1-2, the complete variable domain is DSGVTQTPKHLITATGQRVTLRCSPRSGDLSVYWYQQSLDQGLQFLIQYYNGEERAKGNILERFSAQQFPDLHSELNLSSLELGDSALYFCASSVHDWSGYTFGSGTRLTVV.

The V gene is TRBV4-3, the J gene TRBJ1-6, with a possible D match to TRBD1 (5 bases). Germline lookup yields CDR1 LGHNA and CDR2 YSLEER. Trimming stripped 0 bases from V and 0 bases from J, with 21 bases between. The CDR3 runs to 21 residues. The CDR3 sequence is CASSQDLPAGRFASYNSPLHF. For the CDR3, the DNA is TGCGCCAGCAGCCAAGATCTTCCGGCAGGGAGGTTTGCCTCCTATAATTCACCCCTCCACTTT.

The chain recombines TRBV4-3 with TRBJ1-6, with D perhaps matching TRBD1 (6 bases). The germline V and J ends were trimmed by 0 bases and 0 bases, with 12 bases remaining between them. Germline V gene lookup returns CDR1 LGHNA and CDR2 YSLEER. There are 18 residues in the CDR3. The DNA of the CDR3 is TGCGCCAGCAGCCAAGAATTTATAGGGGGCTCCTATAATTCACCCCTCCACTTT. This sequence encodes CASSQEFIGGSYNSPLHF.

J is TRBJ2-3 and V is TRBV24-1, with D unclear. The CDR3 is 14 residues long. Germline V CDR1 and CDR2: KGHDR, SFDVKD. The V end lost 1 base, the J end lost 6 bases, and 10 bases lay between the germline ends. Written as DNA, the CDR3 is TGTGCCACCAGTGATTTTTACGGTCGGGATACGCAGTATTTT. This translates into CATSDFYGRDTQYF.

V usage is TRBV6-5 and J usage is TRBJ2-5, with D maybe TRBD2 (6 bases). This CDR3 spans 14 amino acids. Deletions cut 6 bases from V and 2 bases from J, with 13 bases between. The germline V gene encodes CDR1 MNHEY and CDR2 SVGAGI. The CDR3: CASRTRTGQETQYF. The DNA of the CDR3 is TGTGCCAGCAGGACTAGGACGGGACAAGAGACCCAGTACTTC.

DNA for the CDR3: TGTGCCAGCAGCCCCGAAGCAGGACTCTATGGCTACACCTTC. Translated, it gives CASSPEAGLYGYTF. This chain uses TRBV11-2 with TRBJ1-2; D gene unclear. The germline V and J ends were trimmed by 5 bases and 4 bases, with 14 bases remaining between them. CDR3 length equals 14 residues. The germline V gene encodes CDR1 SGHAT and CDR2 FQNNGV.

This clone was found once. V and J are TRBV15 and TRBJ2-3; 9 positions agree with TRBD2. The length of the CDR3 is 13 residues. The V gene's germline CDR1 is LNHNV and CDR2 YYDKDF (reference sequence). V was pared by 7 bases and J by 6 bases, with 5 bases of the junction left unmatched. CDR3 sequence (DNA): TGTGCCACCACTAGCGGGGATGCGGATACGCAGTATTTT. Encoded protein: CATTSGDADTQYF. The entire variable domain, with the rest obtained from reference TRBV15 and TRBJ2-3, is as follows: DAMVIQNPRYQVTQFGKPVTLSCSQTLNHNVMYWYQQKSSQAPKLLFHYYDKDFNNEADTPDNFQSRRPNTSFCFLDIRSPGLGDTAMYLCATTSGDADTQYFGPGTRLTVL.

The rearrangement joins TRBV3-1 (or the pseudogene TRBV3-2) to TRBJ2-1; TRBD2 matches 7 bases. The CDR3 length is 15 residues. Germline V gives CDR1 LGHDT, CDR2 YNNKEL (reference sequence). With 5 bases clipped from V and 3 bases from J, the junction kept 7 bases outside the gene matches. The CDR3 nucleotides read TGTGCCAGCAGCGCTCGACTAGCTGGCTACAATGAGCAGTTCTTC. It is translated as CASSARLAGYNEQFF.